This T cell receptor beta chain was recovered during a study of high-grade serous ovarian cancer treatment subgroups listed by TCRdb under 2021. Looking at the study overall: A mean of around 15,000 reads and more than 7,000 unique TCR beta rearrangements per sample was generated by sequencing. The study examined TCR beta repertoires in high-grade serous ovarian cancer patients who were grouped under a laparoscopic triage algorithm by complete gross resection or by neoadjuvant chemotherapy response. The roughly 30-patient cohort included approximately ten patients with no residual disease after primary surgery (R0), approximately ten excellent NACT responders, and approximately ten poor NACT responders. One primary tumor sample and two metastatic tumor samples were contributed by each patient, so that fewer than 95 samples were obtained in total.

As to this clone: The target of this receptor is not known. There are no base qualities to consult, and no much larger clone falls within one base.

Tumor samples were obtained before definitive surgery or chemotherapy. Genomic DNA was extracted by the MD Anderson Biospecimen Extraction Resource, and TCR sequencing was done by the MD Anderson Cancer Genomics Laboratory. The germline V gene encodes CDR1 SNHLY and CDR2 FYNNEI. Trimming at the junction amounts to 4 bases on V and 8 bases on J, and the germline ends lie 17 bases apart. Measured from the cysteine to the phenylalanine, the CDR3 is 14 residues long. The kept DNA is CDR3 alone, 42 bases in frame from the first base. The roughly 95 tumor samples underwent high-throughput TCR profiling with ImmunoSEQ. On the study's bioinformatics: Repertoire diversity metrics included richness (unique productive sequences), clonality, evenness and relatedness; Bhattacharyya coefficient assessed similarity between samples. A sensitivity analysis that removed TCRs with fewer than two reads produced consistent conclusions. TCRdb carries this immuneACCESS record with in-frame sequences only. Its versions omit some clonotypes, under half of them owing to an unresolved V gene in the studies checked, with the rest unexplained. The V and J calls and clone size are taken from that table; D and trimming were inferred from the DNA. For this sample there are 11,000 or so clones; roughly 80% appear just once. Under 8% of the sample lies in the top ten.

Findings and caveats that apply to the study as a whole: Tumors from the same patient had repertoire similarity ranging from about 0.1 to 0.85, while tumors from different patients showed almost no similarity. Because bulk tumor TCR sequencing provided no spatial information, insight into HGSC tumor complexity and diversity was limited. TCR repertoire analyses were focused on CDR3, and CDR1 and CDR2 were not analyzed. TCR clonal relatedness was found to be positively correlated with neoantigen level and, by trend, with copy number variation and mutation load derived from whole-genome sequencing.

Sequencing was carried out using tumor tissue. The rearrangement joined TRBV2 to TRBJ1-2; possibly the D gene is TRBD1, per 5 matching bases. This clonotype originated in a human donor with high-grade serous ovarian cancer. The DNA reads TGTGCCAGCAGTGGGGGCAGGACGGAATTGGGCTACACCTTC. Its amino acids are CASSGGRTELGYTF.